A single sample is the source of the 15 T cell receptor beta chains below, sequenced in a study of blood T cells in healthy people across ages. Primed by a sample-barcoded 5' primer and a J-beta primer mix, a second PCR proceeded for 7 to 11 cycles. TCRdb called the 5' RACE reads again in MiXCR, with one record for every CDR3 protein. The sample gives about 1,400,000 distinct CDR3 sequences, 42% of which show up once; roughly 7.9% is in the top ten. The sequenced material came from blood. These receptors originate from a woman under 30 in good health.

The sample holds one count of this clonotype. This chain joins TRBV15 and TRBJ2-7; D may be TRBD1 (5 bases). This CDR3 contains 15 residues. The germline V gene has CDR1 LNHNV and CDR2 YYDKDF (reference sequence). V dropped 2 bases and J dropped 7 bases, with 18 bases sitting between them. CDR3 loop: CATSRSVSEDNEQYF. CDR3 DNA: TGTGCCACCAGCAGATCGGTGTCCGAGGACAATGAGCAGTACTTC.

This clonotype occurred a few times. V usage is TRBV20-1 and J usage is TRBJ2-1; 9 bases are a match to TRBD1. With 5 bases clipped from V and 0 bases from J, the junction kept 8 bases outside the gene matches. CDR1 is DFQATT, CDR2 SNEGSKA, per germline (reference sequence). The CDR3 runs to 16 residues. Written as DNA, the CDR3 is TGCAGTGCTTTGGACAGGGGCGAAAGCTCCTACAATGAGCAGTTCTTC. Protein sequence: CSALDRGESSYNEQFF.

The chain links TRBV6-1 to TRBJ1-2; weak D call: TRBD1 (6 bases). The V gene lost 2 bases and the J gene lost 8 bases, with 15 bases spanning the gap. CDR1 and CDR2 (germline): MNHNS, SASEGT. The CDR3 has 14 residues. As DNA, the CDR3 is TGTGCCAGCAGTGAATTGGTGGGGGGGCGCGGCTACACCTTC. It encodes CASSELVGGRGYTF.

This clonotype was detected only a few times. The chain combines TRBV5-1 with TRBJ2-1; TRBD2 matches at 8 bases. Per germline, CDR1 SGHRS and CDR2 YFSETQ. This CDR3 spans 18 amino acids. V lost 3 bases to trimming and J lost 3 bases; unmatched junction nucleotides: 14. CDR3 DNA: TGCGCCAGCAGCTGGACAGTAGCGGGGATCAGCTTCTACAATGAGCAGTTCTTC. This translates into CASSWTVAGISFYNEQFF.

This clonotype appeared a few times. The rearrangement joins TRBV13 to TRBJ2-5; D is possibly TRBD2 (6 bases). V was cut by 2 bases and J by 5 bases, with 15 bases left in between. CDR3 length: 15 amino acids. Looked up from germline, CDR1 is PRHDT and CDR2 is FYEKMQ (reference sequence). In DNA form, the CDR3 reads TGTGCCAGCAGCTTACGGGACTCTAGTCTGGAGACCCAGTACTTC. Protein product: CASSLRDSSLETQYF.

The table lists this clonotype with a count of one. The V call is TRBV20-1, the J call TRBJ2-3, with 16 bases fitting TRBD2. J lost 5 bases, V lost 3 bases, and 14 bases had no gene match. The CDR3 contains 19 residues. The germline gives CDR1 DFQATT, CDR2 SNEGSKA (reference sequence). In nucleotides, the CDR3 is TGCAGTGCTAGGAGTGGGACTAGCGGGAGGGCCAATAAAAAAGATACGCAGTATTTT. Protein product: CSARSGTSGRANKKDTQYF.

This clonotype was counted only a few times. This chain uses TRBV4-1 with TRBJ2-7; the match to TRBD2 covers 11 bases. CDR3 size: 20 residues. The V segment lost 6 bases and the J segment 2 bases; nucleotides outside the gene matches: 21. Germline values: CDR1 MGHRA, CDR2 YSYEKL. The CDR3 DNA is TGCGCCAGCAGACCATTTGGGACTAGCGGCCAACTGAGATCTGCCTACGAGCAGTACTTC. This sequence encodes CASRPFGTSGQLRSAYEQYF.

Remarks on this clonotype: A junction end diverges from the germline sequence, so it may reflect a read error. The J gene is TRBJ2-7, the V gene TRBV5-5; D perhaps matches TRBD2 (6 bases). The CDR3 sequence is 14 residues long. Germline V gene lookup returns CDR1 SGHKS and CDR2 YYEKEE (reference sequence). The CDR3 DNA follows: TGTGCCGGCAGCCATCCGGGACTGATATACGAGCAGTACTTC. Translating it yields CAGSHPGLIYEQYF.

V gene TRBV6-5 combines with J gene TRBJ1-2; D is uncertain. The CDR3 is 13 amino acids. V was shortened by 6 bases and J by 6 bases, with 14 bases between the two germline ends. Germline lookup yields CDR1 MNHEY and CDR2 SVGAGI. CDR3 sequence: CASRYPPGDGYTF. The CDR3 DNA reads TGTGCCAGCAGATACCCTCCTGGGGATGGCTACACCTTC.

The chain employs TRBV4-1 and TRBJ1-5; D is undetermined. Trimming stripped 4 bases from V and 3 bases from J, with 13 bases between. The germline CDR1 and CDR2 sequences are MGHRA and YSYEKL. CDR3 length: 15 amino acids. CDR3: CASSPGPQINQPQHF. In DNA form, the CDR3 reads TGCGCCAGCAGCCCGGGTCCCCAGATCAATCAGCCCCAGCATTTT.

This rearrangement joins TRBV4-1 to TRBJ1-4; D is ambiguous. The CDR3 runs 13 residues. CDR1 MGHRA and CDR2 YSYEKL come from the germline V gene. Trimming took 4 bases from V and 2 from J, leaving 5 bases between them. CDR3 nucleotide sequence: TGCGCCAGCAGCCCTTTTACTAATGAAAAACTGTTTTTT. Protein sequence: CASSPFTNEKLFF.

This clonotype was counted between two and nine times. The rearrangement uses TRBV4-1 and TRBJ1-4; D not certain. Trimming left V 3 bases short and J 7 bases short, with 21 bases between. This CDR3 has 17 residues. Germline values: CDR1 MGHRA, CDR2 YSYEKL. The CDR3 region is CASSHIPGRFDGEKLFF. The CDR3 nucleotides are TGCGCCAGCAGCCACATCCCGGGCAGGTTCGATGGTGAAAAACTGTTTTTT.

This clonotype occurred a few times. This sequence joins TRBV14 and TRBJ1-2; D is ambiguous. This CDR3 comprises 15 residues. V was trimmed by 0 bases and J by 2 bases, leaving 10 bases between them. Germline V gene lookup returns CDR1 SGHDN and CDR2 FVKESK. CDR3 region: CASSQDRLGNYGYTF. In DNA form, the CDR3 reads TGTGCCAGCAGCCAAGATCGGTTGGGCAACTATGGCTACACCTTC.

Of note for this clonotype: An end of the junction differs from the germline gene, which may be a read error. This rearrangement joins TRBV20-1 to TRBJ2-2; D uncertain. This CDR3 comprises 13 residues. Looked up from germline, CDR1 is DFQATT and CDR2 is SNEGSKA (reference sequence). CDR3 bases: TGCAGTGCTCGAGATGTGGGTAGCGGGGAGCTGTTTTTT. Its protein is CSARDVGSGELFF.

This clonotype was seen at least ten times. The chain carries TRBV12-3 or TRBV12-4 and TRBJ2-5; maybe TRBD2 (5 bases). The CDR3 consists of 11 residues. Trimming stripped 4 bases from V and 7 bases from J, with 7 bases between. CDR3 sequence (DNA): TGTGCCAGCAGTTCCGGAGGGACCCAGTACTTC. Translating it yields CASSSGGTQYF.